Listed below are T cell receptor beta chains from one sample, sequenced in a study of blood T cell repertoires in COVID-19. The method was immunoSEQ multiplex PCR; TCRdb's version includes in-frame clones alone and lacks a portion of them. The repertoire holds about 200,000 clones, with 80% to 90% as singletons. Sequencing was performed on PBMCs or T cells enriched from blood (not recorded which). These TCRs come from a man younger than 40 who had recovered from COVID-19. Each CDR3 is given with its conserved first and last residue. The order of the fields is clone size, J gene, V gene, D gene, CDR3 length, CDR3 protein, CDR3 DNA. D genes are given only for firm matches. The size entry is marked missing in some rows and otherwise reads once, few, many or a size class.

clone_size: -
j_call: TRBJ1-5
v_call: TRBV19
d_call: TRBD1
cdr3_length: 15
cdr3_aa: CASSRRDRLNQPQHF
cdr3_nt: TGTGCCAGTAGTCGCCGGGACAGACTAAATCAGCCCCAGCATTTT

clone_size: -
j_call: TRBJ2-7
v_call: TRBV4-1
d_call: -
cdr3_length: 15
cdr3_aa: CASSQPVQGYYEQYF
cdr3_nt: TGCGCCAGCAGCCAACCTGTACAGGGATACTACGAGCAGTACTTC

clone_size: -
j_call: TRBJ1-5
v_call: TRBV5-6
d_call: -
cdr3_length: 14
cdr3_aa: CASSLDQDNQPQHF
cdr3_nt: TGTGCCAGCAGCTTGGATCAGGACAATCAGCCCCAGCATTTT

clone_size: -
j_call: TRBJ1-6
v_call: TRBV19
d_call: TRBD1
cdr3_length: 14
cdr3_aa: CASSTGTGALPLHF
cdr3_nt: TGTGCCAGTAGTACCGGGACAGGGGCATTACCCCTCCACTTT

clone_size: -
j_call: TRBJ2-3
v_call: TRBV3-1/TRBV3-2
d_call: TRBD2
cdr3_length: 16
cdr3_aa: CASSQDFSGRTDTQYF
cdr3_nt: TGTGCCAGCAGCCAAGATTTTAGCGGGCGCACAGATACGCAGTATTTT

clone_size: once
j_call: TRBJ1-2
v_call: TRBV3-1/TRBV3-2
d_call: -
cdr3_length: 13
cdr3_aa: CASSQNSGYGYTF
cdr3_nt: TGTGCCAGCAGCCAAAATTCGGGGTATGGCTACACCTTC

clone_size: many
j_call: TRBJ1-2
v_call: TRBV15
d_call: TRBD1
cdr3_length: 16
cdr3_aa: CATRPGQGGESDGYTF
cdr3_nt: TGTGCCACCAGGCCGGGACAGGGAGGCGAGTCGGATGGCTACACCTTC

clone_size: -
j_call: TRBJ2-7
v_call: TRBV7-2
d_call: -
cdr3_length: 14
cdr3_aa: CASSPALNSYEQYF
cdr3_nt: TGTGCCAGCAGCCCCGCACTAAACTCGTACGAGCAGTACTTC

clone_size: -
j_call: TRBJ1-2
v_call: TRBV30
d_call: TRBD1
cdr3_length: 14
cdr3_aa: CAWSPGQANYGYTF
cdr3_nt: TGTGCCTGGAGTCCGGGACAGGCAAACTATGGCTACACCTTC

clone_size: -
j_call: TRBJ2-6
v_call: TRBV28
d_call: -
cdr3_length: 16
cdr3_aa: CASSLTSGAGANVLTF
cdr3_nt: TGTGCCAGCAGTCTAACGTCAGGGGCTGGGGCCAACGTCCTGACTTTC

clone_size: -
j_call: TRBJ2-7
v_call: TRBV24-1
d_call: TRBD1
cdr3_length: 15
cdr3_aa: CATSDSGQGPYEQYF
cdr3_nt: TGTGCCACCAGTGATTCCGGACAGGGGCCCTACGAGCAGTACTTC

clone_size: -
j_call: TRBJ1-5
v_call: TRBV19
d_call: -
cdr3_length: 15
cdr3_aa: CASIPTGYSNQPQHF
cdr3_nt: TGTGCCAGTATCCCGACAGGATATAGCAATCAGCCCCAGCATTTT

clone_size: -
j_call: TRBJ2-3
v_call: TRBV7-6
d_call: TRBD2
cdr3_length: 17
cdr3_aa: CASSQAGTIPSTDTQYF
cdr3_nt: TGTGCCAGCAGCCAAGCCGGGACTATCCCTAGCACAGATACGCAGTATTTT

clone_size: once
j_call: TRBJ2-7
v_call: TRBV7-8
d_call: -
cdr3_length: 15
cdr3_aa: CASSTTRGRIYEQYF
cdr3_nt: TGTGCCAGCAGCACTACCAGGGGACGAATCTACGAGCAGTACTTC

clone_size: -
j_call: TRBJ2-7
v_call: TRBV6-5
d_call: -
cdr3_length: 15
cdr3_aa: CASRTDNPSSYEQYF
cdr3_nt: TGTGCCAGCAGGACCGACAATCCGAGCTCCTACGAGCAGTACTTC

clone_size: few
j_call: TRBJ2-6
v_call: TRBV6-5
d_call: -
cdr3_length: 13
cdr3_aa: CASAGPGANVLTF
cdr3_nt: TGTGCCAGCGCGGGGCCCGGGGCCAACGTCCTGACTTTC

clone_size: once
j_call: TRBJ2-7
v_call: TRBV7-9
d_call: -
cdr3_length: 13
cdr3_aa: CASSLVYPYEQYF
cdr3_nt: TGTGCCAGCAGCTTAGTATATCCCTACGAGCAGTACTTC

clone_size: -
j_call: TRBJ2-3
v_call: TRBV20-1
d_call: TRBD2
cdr3_length: 16
cdr3_aa: CSASLGLVEGTDTQYF
cdr3_nt: TGCAGTGCTAGTCTGGGACTAGTCGAAGGCACAGATACGCAGTATTTT

clone_size: -
j_call: TRBJ2-7
v_call: TRBV5-4
d_call: -
cdr3_length: 12
cdr3_aa: CASSFGSGEQYF
cdr3_nt: TGTGCCAGCAGCTTTGGGTCAGGCGAGCAGTACTTC

clone_size: -
j_call: TRBJ1-1
v_call: TRBV30
d_call: -
cdr3_length: 13
cdr3_aa: CGLGHLPTTEAFF
cdr3_nt: TGTGGATTGGGACACTTACCTACCACTGAAGCTTTCTTT

clone_size: -
j_call: TRBJ1-2
v_call: TRBV25-1
d_call: TRBD1
cdr3_length: 14
cdr3_aa: CASSELDRGYGYTF
cdr3_nt: TGTGCCAGCAGTGAGCTTGACAGGGGATATGGCTACACCTTC

clone_size: -
j_call: TRBJ2-2
v_call: TRBV23-1
d_call: TRBD1
cdr3_length: 17
cdr3_aa: CASSPLTGGENTGELFF
cdr3_nt: TGCGCCAGCAGTCCCCTTACAGGGGGAGAGAACACCGGGGAGCTGTTTTTT

clone_size: -
j_call: TRBJ2-7
v_call: TRBV7-2
d_call: TRBD2
cdr3_length: 16
cdr3_aa: CASSLTTSGRSYEQYF
cdr3_nt: TGTGCCAGCAGCTTGACGACTAGCGGGAGATCCTACGAGCAGTACTTC

clone_size: -
j_call: TRBJ2-1
v_call: TRBV7-2
d_call: TRBD1
cdr3_length: 15
cdr3_aa: CASSPQGAIGNEQFF
cdr3_nt: TGTGCCAGCAGCCCACAGGGGGCTATTGGGAATGAGCAGTTCTTC

clone_size: -
j_call: TRBJ2-1
v_call: TRBV14
d_call: TRBD2
cdr3_length: 13
cdr3_aa: CASSQGTIDEQFF
cdr3_nt: TGTGCCAGCAGCCAGGGGACTATAGATGAGCAGTTCTTC

clone_size: -
j_call: TRBJ1-3
v_call: TRBV6-2/TRBV6-3
d_call: -
cdr3_length: 15
cdr3_aa: CASSYRDNSGNTIYF
cdr3_nt: TGTGCCAGCAGTTACCGTGACAACTCTGGAAACACCATATATTTT

clone_size: -
j_call: TRBJ1-2
v_call: TRBV19
d_call: -
cdr3_length: 13
cdr3_aa: CASSIRHDYGYTF
cdr3_nt: TGTGCCAGTAGTATCCGACATGACTATGGCTACACCTTC

clone_size: -
j_call: TRBJ2-7
v_call: TRBV12-3/TRBV12-4
d_call: -
cdr3_length: 13
cdr3_aa: CASSFSGYGEQYF
cdr3_nt: TGTGCCAGCAGTTTTTCAGGGTATGGCGAGCAGTACTTC

clone_size: -
j_call: TRBJ2-5
v_call: TRBV5-4
d_call: TRBD1
cdr3_length: 12
cdr3_aa: CASSPRTGTQYF
cdr3_nt: TGTGCCAGCAGCCCCCGGACAGGGACCCAGTACTTC